A single sample is the source of the 24 T cell receptor beta chains below, sequenced in a study of graft-versus-host responses after intestinal transplantation. TCRdb's table, derived via immunoSEQ multiplex PCR, lists solely in-frame clones and lacks some. The data show roughly 9,400 clones, around 94% seen once. Sample: PBMCs, taken 8 days after intestinal transplant. These receptors all come from a human patient who received an intestinal transplant, so some T cells may come from the graft donor.

This chain uses TRBV9 with TRBJ2-1; D may be TRBD2 (6 bases). The CDR3 has 14 residues. V lost 4 bases and J lost 8, with 16 bases in between. The germline V gene has CDR1 SGDLS and CDR2 YYNGEE. The CDR3 DNA reads as TGTGCCAGCAGCCCCCGACTAGATGTTGATGAGCAGTTCTTC. Its protein is CASSPRLDVDEQFF.

The J gene is TRBJ2-3, the V gene TRBV13; D may be TRBD2 (6 bases). The ends were cut back, 2 bases at V and 4 bases at J, with 10 bases in the middle. Germline V gives CDR1 PRHDT, CDR2 FYEKMQ (reference sequence). CDR3 length equals 14 residues. CDR3 in DNA: TGTGCCAGCAGCTTACCGCGGGGCGCAGATACGCAGTATTTT. This encodes CASSLPRGADTQYF. The whole variable domain, filled in from reference TRBV13 and TRBJ2-3, reads AAGVIQSPRHLIKEKRETATLKCYPIPRHDTVYWYQQGPGQDPQFLISFYEKMQSDKGSIPDRFSAQQFSDYHSELNMSSLELGDSALYFCASSLPRGADTQYFGPGTRLTVL.

V usage is TRBV6-1 and J usage is TRBJ2-1; 7 bases align to TRBD2. Germline lookup yields CDR1 MNHNS and CDR2 SASEGT. The V segment lost 2 bases and the J segment 1 base; nucleotides outside the gene matches: 14. This CDR3 is built from 19 residues. For the CDR3, the DNA is TGTGCCAGCAGTGAATTCAGCAGACTAGCTTATTTATCCTACAATGAGCAGTTCTTC. The encoded protein is CASSEFSRLAYLSYNEQFF.

The V gene is TRBV6-1, the J gene TRBJ1-4, with a possible D match to TRBD1 (5 bases). Germline CDR1 and CDR2: MNHNS and SASEGT. Trimming took 6 bases from V and 7 from J, leaving 18 bases between them. The CDR3 contains 15 residues. The CDR3 DNA sequence: TGTGCCAGCAGCAACCTCCCGGGACGGAGTGAAAAACTGTTTTTT. This encodes CASSNLPGRSEKLFF.

The chain couples TRBV6-1 to TRBJ2-7, with 7 bases lining up with TRBD1. Germline CDR1 and CDR2: MNHNS and SASEGT. This CDR3 is built from 14 residues. J was trimmed by 3 bases and V by 3 bases; bases with no gene match: 5. CDR3 sequence: CASSERTGDYEQYF. For the CDR3, the DNA is TGTGCCAGCAGTGAGAGGACAGGAGACTACGAGCAGTACTTC.

The chain joins TRBV28 to TRBJ1-2; 7 bases agree with TRBD1. This CDR3 has 12 amino acids. Per germline, CDR1 MDHEN and CDR2 SYDVKM. The CDR3 nucleotides read TGTGCAGCTCGGGACAGCAACTATGGCTACACCTTC. The encoded protein is CAARDSNYGYTF.

Of note for this clone: An end of the junction does not agree with germline; a read error may underlie this. The V call is TRBV7-7, the J call TRBJ2-1; 8 bases are a match to TRBD2. CDR3 size: 14 residues. Germline V gene lookup returns CDR1 SSHAT and CDR2 FNYEAQ (reference sequence). The CDR3 sequence is CASSLGAGEHEQFF. The CDR3 DNA sequence: TGTGCTAGCAGCTTAGGAGCGGGAGAGCATGAGCAGTTCTTC.

The count of this clone is one. The rearrangement links TRBV28 to TRBJ1-1; 7 positions agree with TRBD1. With 5 bases clipped from V and 5 bases from J, the junction kept 11 bases outside the gene matches. The CDR3 is 15 residues long. CDR1 MDHEN and CDR2 SYDVKM come from the germline V gene. The CDR3: CASSPGQELGTEAFF. CDR3 nucleotide sequence: TGTGCCAGCAGTCCTGGACAGGAACTGGGGACTGAAGCTTTCTTT.

This clone came up once. The chain links TRBV19 to TRBJ1-2; 9 nucleotides match TRBD1. Trimming cost V 7 bases and J 4 bases; bases outside gene matches: 10. The CDR3 totals 15 residues. The germline V gene has CDR1 LNHDA and CDR2 SQIVND (reference sequence). The CDR3 loop reads CASTAGGQGSYGYTF. The CDR3 coding sequence is TGTGCCAGTACCGCCGGGGGACAGGGAAGCTATGGCTACACCTTC.

The chain carries TRBV10-1 and TRBJ2-7, with D possibly TRBD1 on 5 matching bases. The CDR3 has 16 residues. Per germline, CDR1 WNHNN and CDR2 SYGVQD (reference sequence). V gave up 6 bases and J gave up 4 bases, with 22 bases separating them. CDR3 sequence: CASRGETHTGAYEQYF. The CDR3 nucleotides read TGCGCCAGCAGAGGGGAAACTCACACGGGCGCTTACGAGCAGTACTTC.

J is TRBJ1-1 and V is TRBV6-5; 7 nucleotides align to TRBD1. Per germline, CDR1 MNHEY and CDR2 SVGAGI. Germline trimming cut 8 bases from V and 1 base from J; bases unmatched to any gene: 4. The CDR3 consists of 13 residues. CDR3: CASETGRNTEAFF. In DNA, the CDR3 is TGTGCCAGCGAGACAGGGAGGAACACTGAAGCTTTCTTT.

This clone has just one count. The chain links TRBV7-9 to TRBJ1-1; D perhaps matches TRBD1 (6 bases). Trimming shortened V by 5 bases and J by 4 bases, and 20 bases separated the two germline ends. This CDR3 region has 16 residues. The V gene's germline CDR1 is SEHNR and CDR2 FQNEAQ (reference sequence). CDR3 sequence reads: CASSGGRGGAATEAFF. CDR3 nucleotide sequence: TGTGCCAGCAGCGGAGGTCGGGGGGGCGCGGCCACTGAAGCTTTCTTT.

This clone was seen a single time. This chain joins TRBV5-4 and TRBJ2-5; D is unclear. V was trimmed by 4 bases and J by 0 bases, leaving 10 bases between them. The germline V gene has CDR1 SGHNT and CDR2 YYREEE (reference sequence). The CDR3 length is 14 residues. The CDR3 sequence is CASSVTLDQETQYF. In nucleotides, the CDR3 is TGTGCCAGCAGCGTGACACTGGACCAAGAGACCCAGTACTTC.

The chain links TRBV19 to TRBJ2-5; D is possibly TRBD2 (5 bases). The V gene lost 2 bases and the J gene lost 4 bases, with 11 bases spanning the gap. The CDR3 contains 14 residues. Germline V gene sequence: CDR1 LNHDA, CDR2 SQIVND (reference sequence). CDR3 in DNA: TGTGCCAGTAGTATACGAGGGATGGGAGAGACCCAGTACTTC. It yields the protein CASSIRGMGETQYF.

V gene TRBV7-2 combines with J gene TRBJ2-2; 10 bases agree with TRBD2. The CDR3 spans 17 residues. The ends lost 5 bases at V and 5 bases at J; junction bases unmatched: 11. From germline, CDR1 is SGHTA and CDR2 FQGNSA. CDR3 nucleotides: TGTGCCAGCAGCAATCAACCGGGACTAGCGCGAACCGGGGAGCTGTTTTTT. Its translation: CASSNQPGLARTGELFF. Complete variable domain (other parts from reference TRBV7-2 and TRBJ2-2): GAGVSQSPSNKVTEKGKDVELRCDPISGHTALYWYRQSLGQGLEFLIYFQGNSAPDKSGLPSDRFSAERTGGSVSTLTIQRTQQEDSAVYLCASSNQPGLARTGELFFGEGSRLTVL.

The chain couples TRBV6-5 to TRBJ2-7, with TRBD1 identical over 7 bases. The CDR3 contains 14 residues. The V gene end was trimmed by 5 bases and the J gene end by 3 bases; junction bases not matched to a gene: 7. The germline V gene has CDR1 MNHEY and CDR2 SVGAGI. The CDR3 here is CASSVQGTFYEQYF. CDR3 bases: TGTGCCAGCAGTGTACAGGGGACCTTCTACGAGCAGTACTTC.

This sequence joins TRBV4-1 and TRBJ1-5; no clear D. The CDR3 is 13 amino acids. Trimming removed 3 bases at V and 11 bases at J, with 14 bases between. Germline CDR1 is MGHRA and CDR2 is YSYEKL. The CDR3 DNA sequence: TGCGCCAGCAGCCAGGGCCCGATAGAGGCCCAGCATTTT. Residues: CASSQGPIEAQHF.

This rearrangement joins TRBV30 to TRBJ1-4; D remains ambiguous. V was shortened by 3 bases and J by 8 bases, with 10 bases between the two germline ends. CDR1 is GTSNPN and CDR2 is SVGIG in the germline V gene (reference sequence). The CDR3 has 12 residues. The CDR3 DNA reads TGTGCCTGGAGCTTAGACGGGGAAAAACTGTTTTTT. It translates to CAWSLDGEKLFF. Based on the CDR3 plus reference TRBV30 and TRBJ1-4, the full variable domain is SQTIHQWPATLVQPVGSPLSLECTVEGTSNPNLYWYRQAAGRGLQLLFYSVGIGQISSEVPQNLSASRPQDRQFILSSKKLLLSDSGFYLCAWSLDGEKLFFGSGTQLSVL.

The J gene is TRBJ2-7, the V gene TRBV15, with D possibly being TRBD1 or TRBD2 (5 bases each). The CDR3 runs to 15 residues. Trimming removed 0 bases from V and 3 bases from J, with 12 bases in between. Germline loops: CDR1 LNHNV, CDR2 YYDKDF (reference sequence). The DNA for the CDR3 is TGTGCCACCAGCAGAGATAGGGACCAGATCTACGAGCAGTACTTC. It yields the protein CATSRDRDQIYEQYF.

The V gene is TRBV19, the J gene TRBJ2-2, with 8 bases matching TRBD1. With 9 bases clipped from V and 6 bases from J, the junction kept 12 bases outside the gene matches. Germline V lookup: CDR1 LNHDA, CDR2 SQIVND (reference sequence). The CDR3 runs to 15 residues. This chain's CDR3 is CASNLGQGRSGELFF. In DNA, the CDR3 is TGTGCCAGCAACCTAGGACAGGGACGGTCCGGGGAGCTGTTTTTT.

This clone has a single count. This chain connects TRBV27 to TRBJ2-7; 9 bases align to TRBD2. J was trimmed by 2 bases and V by 7 bases; bases with no gene match: 12. The CDR3 has 16 amino acids. Per germline, CDR1 MNHEY and CDR2 SMNVEV (reference sequence). The CDR3 region is CASTPSGASGTYEQYF. CDR3 coding DNA: TGTGCCAGCACCCCCAGTGGGGCTAGCGGGACCTACGAGCAGTACTTC.

The chain links TRBV6-4 to TRBJ2-3; weak D call: TRBD1 (6 bases). Germline V gene lookup returns CDR1 MRHNA and CDR2 SNTAGT. Trimming pared 10 bases from V and 2 bases from J, leaving 16 bases between. CDR3 length equals 14 residues. The CDR3 here is CATARGSSTDTQYF. In DNA, the CDR3 is TGTGCCACCGCTAGGGGGTCCTCCACAGATACGCAGTATTTT.

The rearrangement joins TRBV7-2 to TRBJ2-5; D is possibly TRBD1 (6 bases). Trimming took off 5 bases at V and 9 bases at J, with 19 bases between the two ends. The V gene's germline CDR1 is SGHTA and CDR2 FQGNSA. The CDR3 covers 14 residues. CDR3 sequence reads: CASSPWQGWTAQYF. The CDR3 DNA sequence: TGTGCCAGCAGCCCTTGGCAGGGGTGGACGGCCCAGTACTTC.

This clone appeared once. The chain links TRBV27 to TRBJ2-3; TRBD2 aligns across 11 bases. Germline values: CDR1 MNHEY, CDR2 SMNVEV (reference sequence). The V gene end was trimmed by 1 base and the J gene end by 0 bases; junction bases not matched to a gene: 3. The CDR3 totals 17 residues. CDR3 nucleotides: TGTGCCAGCAGTTTATGGGCTAGCGGGGGGAGCACAGATACGCAGTATTTT. Protein product: CASSLWASGGSTDTQYF.